This T cell receptor (beta chain) was sequenced in a study of T cell responses to AZD1222 COVID-19 vaccine. Assay used: immunoSEQ multiplex PCR; TCRdb lists only in-frame clones, some missing. Of 180,000 or so clones detected, 88% appear once; the ten largest clones hold over 6%. Whole-study findings and limits: No day 14 peak samples; only post-peak repertoires were characterized.

About this clone itself: Its specificity is unknown.

This TCR derives from an adult in good health. The specimen comprised peripheral blood, sampled on day 0 of AZD1222 vaccination.

The CDR3 region is CASSSPRRGGQSEQYF. The CDR3 bases are TGTGCCAGCAGTTCCCCTAGGCGGGGGGGCCAAAGCGAGCAGTACTTC. V usage is TRBV6-5 and J usage is TRBJ2-7, with 9 bases identical to TRBD2. The V segment lost 4 bases and the J segment 6 bases; nucleotides outside the gene matches: 13. This CDR3 has 16 residues. Germline V gene sequence: CDR1 MNHEY, CDR2 SVGAGI.